The 22 T cell receptor beta chains in this list originate from one sample, sequenced in a study of beta chain features in type 1 diabetes. Study outcomes and limitations: Patients with Type 1 diabetes showed moderately but significantly shorter TCRB CDR3s in all four CD4+ subsets.

These TCRs are of unknown antigen specificity. Expressed TCRB transcripts were sequenced because the entire RNA isolate underwent reverse transcription. TCRdb's copy holds only in-frame clones and misses some; the assay was immunoSEQ multiplex PCR. Seen here are approximately 730,000 clones, about an eighth observed once, and the top ten hold around 0.022%. Source material: naive CD4+ T cells from blood. Source of these receptors: a man between 18 and 29 years old with type 1 diabetes.

The chain carries TRBV18 and TRBJ1-2; D call uncertain. Germline loops: CDR1 KGHSH, CDR2 LQKENI. The CDR3 runs to 13 residues. Deletions cut 4 bases from V and 5 bases from J, with 11 bases between. Here the CDR3 DNA reads TGTGCCAGCTCACAAGAGGGTCCTTATGGCTACACCTTC. Translated, it gives CASSQEGPYGYTF.

The chain employs TRBV2 and TRBJ2-5; D is unresolved. V lost 6 bases and J 2 bases, leaving 10 bases between the germline ends. CDR1 is SNHLY, CDR2 FYNNEI, per germline. This CDR3 comprises 13 residues. The CDR3 DNA follows: TGTGCCAGCAGATCTAACGTACAAGAGACCCAGTACTTC. As protein: CASRSNVQETQYF.

This clone has only a few counts. This chain connects TRBV29-1 to TRBJ2-7, with 8 bases matching TRBD1. Germline V CDR1 and CDR2: SQVTM, ANQGSEA. V dropped 0 bases and J dropped 3; count of bases not matched to a gene: 7. CDR3 length: 15 residues. In nucleotides, the CDR3 is TGCAGCGTTGAAGATAGGCAGGGGGCCCACTACGAGCAGTACTTC. It codes for CSVEDRQGAHYEQYF.

This clone came up a few times. The genes are TRBV7-7 and TRBJ2-2; 7 bases line up with TRBD2. From germline, CDR1 is SSHAT and CDR2 FNYEAQ (reference sequence). V lost 5 bases and J lost 8; bases outside the gene matches: 11. The CDR3 length is 15 residues. CDR3: CASSAGTTIWGELFF. The CDR3 DNA reads TGTGCCAGCAGCGCGGGGACTACTATTTGGGGGGAGCTGTTTTTT.

This clone has more than one count but fewer than ten. J is TRBJ2-1 and V is TRBV4-1; 12 bases map to TRBD2. This CDR3 region has 17 residues. V lost 7 bases to trimming and J lost 7 bases; unmatched junction nucleotides: 14. In germline, CDR1 is MGHRA, CDR2 YSYEKL. Written as DNA, the CDR3 is TGCGCCAGCACCCACACCTGGACTAGCGGGGACTCTAATGAGCAGTTCTTC. Protein: CASTHTWTSGDSNEQFF.

The rearrangement links TRBV5-1 to TRBJ1-1; a weak D match, TRBD1 (5 bases). The CDR3 is made up of 14 amino acids. The V end lost 0 bases, the J end lost 1 base, and 7 bases lay between the germline ends. Germline loops: CDR1 SGHRS, CDR2 YFSETQ. The CDR3 DNA reads as TGCGCCAGCAGCTTGGATCAGGGGAACACTGAAGCTTTCTTT. The encoded protein is CASSLDQGNTEAFF.

Details on this clone: This same CDR3 is encoded by further DNA sequences in the sample. V and J are TRBV7-9 and TRBJ2-1, with 7 bases identical to TRBD2. Germline CDR1 and CDR2: SEHNR and FQNEAQ (reference sequence). The CDR3 consists of 14 residues. V lost 5 bases and J lost 1; bases outside the gene matches: 2. The CDR3 nucleotides are TGTGCCAGCAGCCCGGGGGGTTCCTACAATGAGCAGTTCTTC. It translates to CASSPGGSYNEQFF.

The rearrangement joins TRBV11-2 to TRBJ2-5, with unresolved D. Germline lookup yields CDR1 SGHAT and CDR2 FQNNGV. The CDR3 has 16 residues. V shed 5 bases and J shed 1 base, with 17 bases lying between them. The CDR3 loop reads CASSHDVLRTQETQYF. CDR3 coding DNA: TGTGCCAGCAGCCATGACGTGCTGAGGACCCAAGAGACCCAGTACTTC.

The chain joins TRBV4-1 to TRBJ1-2; no reliable D call. Trimming pared 4 bases from V and 8 bases from J, leaving 26 bases between. In germline, CDR1 is MGHRA, CDR2 YSYEKL. This CDR3 comprises 17 residues. CDR3 loop: CASSPIERALALRGYTF. DNA for the CDR3: TGCGCCAGCAGCCCGATTGAGAGGGCGCTGGCCCTTCGAGGCTACACCTTC.

In its sample, this clone was seen a few times. The chain couples TRBV5-1 to TRBJ1-1; D may be TRBD1 (5 bases). Per the germline V gene, CDR1 is SGHRS and CDR2 is YFSETQ. Trimming pared 5 bases from V and 0 bases from J, leaving 14 bases between. This CDR3 contains 15 residues. The CDR3 loop reads CASSNRLGMNTEAFF. The DNA of the CDR3 is TGCGCCAGCAGTAACAGGTTGGGAATGAACACTGAAGCTTTCTTT.

This chain uses TRBV5-1 with TRBJ2-1; the match to TRBD1 covers 9 bases. The germline V gene encodes CDR1 SGHRS and CDR2 YFSETQ. Trimming removed 0 bases from V and 8 bases from J; junction bases left unmatched: 3. This CDR3 comprises 14 residues. The CDR3 here is CASSLGDRVDEQFF. Here the CDR3 DNA reads TGCGCCAGCAGCTTGGGGGACAGGGTGGATGAGCAGTTCTTC. Looking up the rest from reference TRBV5-1 and TRBJ2-1 gives the full variable domain: KAGVTQTPRYLIKTRGQQVTLSCSPISGHRSVSWYQQTPGQGLQFLFEYFSETQRNKGNFPGRFSGRQFSNSRSEMNVSTLELGDSALYLCASSLGDRVDEQFFGPGTRLTVL.

The rearrangement joins TRBV5-1 to TRBJ1-1; no reliable D call. V lost 4 bases and J lost 3, with 7 bases in between. Germline V gives CDR1 SGHRS, CDR2 YFSETQ. The CDR3 sequence is 12 residues long. This CDR3 is CASSIRDTEAFF. The CDR3 region has the DNA TGCGCCAGCAGCATCCGGGACACTGAAGCTTTCTTT.

The chain links TRBV18 to TRBJ1-6; tentative D call: TRBD1 (5 bases). Between the trimmed V and J ends, which lost 4 bases and 8 bases, there was a span of 15 bases. The CDR3 extends over 15 amino acids. Germline assignment: CDR1 KGHSH and CDR2 LQKENI. The CDR3 is CASSQGRPVDSPLHF. CDR3 sequence (DNA): TGTGCCAGCTCACAGGGACGGCCGGTAGATTCACCCCTCCACTTT.

This clone occurred a few times. The genes are TRBV4-2 and TRBJ2-7, with D hard to call. This CDR3 comprises 16 residues. Germline V lookup: CDR1 LGHNA, CDR2 YNFKEQ. V lost 0 bases, J lost 0 bases, and 12 bases lay in between. The CDR3 is CASSQDPAGPSYEQYF. CDR3 coding DNA: TGTGCCAGCAGCCAAGATCCCGCCGGCCCCTCCTACGAGCAGTACTTC.

This clone was recorded a few times. The genes are TRBV29-1 and TRBJ2-5; possibly TRBD2 for D (6 bases). V dropped 6 bases and J dropped 4 bases, with 12 bases sitting between them. This CDR3 comprises 12 residues. Germline V gives CDR1 SQVTM, CDR2 ANQGSEA. In DNA, the CDR3 is TGCAGCGTACGCCGGGAGTTAGAGACCCAGTACTTC. Its translation is CSVRRELETQYF.

The chain recombines TRBV2 with TRBJ1-6; D remains unclear. V was shortened by 3 bases and J by 11 bases, with 11 bases between the two germline ends. This CDR3 is 13 amino acids long. Looked up from germline, CDR1 is SNHLY and CDR2 is FYNNEI. DNA of the CDR3: TGTGCCAGCAGTGAGACCGCAGATGCACCCCTCCACTTT. Its protein is CASSETADAPLHF.

The genes are TRBV2 and TRBJ1-5; D gene ambiguous. Trimming removed 6 bases at V and 1 base at J, with 4 bases between. Germline V gives CDR1 SNHLY, CDR2 FYNNEI. The CDR3 has 12 residues. CDR3 bases: TGTGCCAGCAGAACGAGCAATCAGCCCCAGCATTTT. This encodes CASRTSNQPQHF.

The genes are TRBV11-1 and TRBJ2-5, with D perhaps assigned TRBD1 or TRBD2 (5 bases each). The germline gives CDR1 SGHAT, CDR2 FQDESV (reference sequence). Deletions cut 7 bases from V and 1 base from J, with 16 bases between. This CDR3 comprises 15 residues. CDR3 nucleotide sequence: TGTGCCAGCAACCTCGGGACCTCTGGCCAAGAGACCCAGTACTTC. Its protein is CASNLGTSGQETQYF.

This chain connects TRBV28 to TRBJ1-1, with 7 bases lining up with TRBD1. This CDR3 is 15 amino acids long. CDR1 MDHEN and CDR2 SYDVKM come from the germline V gene. V shed 7 bases and J 3 bases; nucleotides not matched to a gene: 11. CDR3 DNA: TGTGCCAGCACCGGGGTGAGGGGGCTGCACACTGAAGCTTTCTTT. This translates into CASTGVRGLHTEAFF.

This chain connects TRBV6-5 to TRBJ1-2; TRBD1 agrees at 9 bases. Germline CDR1 reads MNHEY; CDR2 reads SVGAGI. Trimming took 6 bases from V and 5 from J; bases not matched to a gene: 7. The CDR3 runs to 14 residues. The CDR3 DNA follows: TGTGCCAGCAGCCTAATGGGACAGGGATATGGCTACACCTTC. Its protein product is CASSLMGQGYGYTF.

This clone was seen a few times. The CDR3 DNA reads TGTGCCAGCAGCTTTAGTACAGGGATTGATCAGCCCCAGCATTTT. Protein sequence: CASSFSTGIDQPQHF. The chain recombines TRBV9 with TRBJ1-5; a weak D match, TRBD1 (6 bases). The CDR3 is 15 residues long. The germline gives CDR1 SGDLS, CDR2 YYNGEE. The V gene lost 4 bases and the J gene lost 5 bases, with 16 bases spanning the gap.

This chain uses TRBV5-1 with TRBJ2-7, with D perhaps TRBD1 (6 bases). The CDR3 extends over 16 amino acids. Germline V CDR1 and CDR2: SGHRS, YFSETQ. Trimming cost V 0 bases and J 4 bases, with 17 bases left between them. CDR3 residues: CASSLGWGRGTYEQYF. The CDR3 DNA reads TGCGCCAGCAGCTTGGGGTGGGGGCGCGGAACGTACGAGCAGTACTTC.